This T cell receptor (beta chain) was sequenced during a study of blood T cell repertoires in COVID-19. On the study more broadly: The origin of the acute and convalescent COVID-19 samples was the United States, Italy and Spain. From T cells, B-cell-depleted T cells, or PBMCs came the material, which was cDNA or gDNA.

This clone was observed a single time. CDR3 length: 17 amino acids. Germline values: CDR1 MDHEN, CDR2 SYDVKM. V lost 2 bases and J lost 4; bases outside the gene matches: 14. Original data processing: Reference gene primer amplification in the assay estimated nucleated cell counts. Data came from immunoSEQ multiplex PCR; TCRdb stores just in-frame clones and leaves some out. For V, J and clone size, that table is used; D and trimming come from the DNA. The table lists 250,000 to 350,000 clones, around 85% of them singletons. The sequence was obtained from a human donor with COVID-19, enrolled during active disease. The donor label of this sample is uncertain. Material: peripheral blood. The V gene is TRBV28, the J gene TRBJ2-7, with TRBD1 identical over 7 bases. Here the CDR3 DNA reads TGTGCCAGCAGTTTACACATCTCGAGGGACAGTGTTTACGAGCAGTACTTC. Amino acid sequence: CASSLHISRDSVYEQYF.